Following are 20 T cell receptor beta chains from one sample sequenced in a study of vaccination effects on CD4 cells after COVID-19. The antigens for these receptors are not known. Using viral peptide pools, the ViraFEST assay grew out antigen-specific CD4+ T cells prior to sequencing. Upon completion of more than eight days in culture, CD4+ T cells were isolated. Sequenced by immunoSEQ multiplex PCR; TCRdb stores in-frame clones only, minus some. The data show around 83,000 clones, 60% to 80% seen once. This specimen was CD4+ T cells from PBMCs cultured with HCoV-229E spike peptides, taken before COVID-19 vaccination. The source of these receptors is a human donor who received a COVID-19 vaccine.

The gene calls are TRBV6-4 and TRBJ2-1; 7 bases are a match to TRBD2. Trimming at V came to 4 bases and at J to 5 bases, leaving 5 bases not matched to a gene. In germline, CDR1 is MRHNA, CDR2 SNTAGT. The length of the CDR3 is 14 residues. CDR3 in DNA: TGTGCCAGCAGTGTAAGCGGGGCAAACAATGAGCAGTTCTTC. Amino acid sequence: CASSVSGANNEQFF.

This clone was found a few times. This sequence joins TRBV18 and TRBJ1-1; no firm D call. The length of the CDR3 is 13 residues. Germline V gives CDR1 KGHSH, CDR2 LQKENI. V was clipped by 2 bases and J by 5 bases, with 9 bases between them. Here the CDR3 reads CASSPNLETEAFF. Written as DNA, the CDR3 is TGTGCCAGCTCACCAAATTTGGAGACTGAAGCTTTCTTT.

The J gene is TRBJ2-7, the V gene TRBV11-2, with TRBD2 identical over 7 bases. The CDR3 totals 17 residues. CDR1 and CDR2 from the germline V gene are SGHAT and FQNNGV. V trimming: 3 bases; J trimming: 3 bases; junction bases outside the gene matches: 14. Here the CDR3 reads CASSFSLLGGDFYEQYV. The CDR3 DNA reads as TGTGCCAGCAGCTTTAGCCTATTGGGGGGGGACTTCTACGAGCAGTACGTC.

This chain joins TRBV6-5 and TRBJ1-2, with D possibly TRBD1 on 5 matching bases. The CDR3 length is 16 residues. Trimming left V 4 bases short and J 4 bases short, with 19 bases between. Germline CDR1 MNHEY, CDR2 SVGAGI. The CDR3 region is CASSFHGTGTFYGYTF. DNA of the CDR3: TGTGCCAGCAGTTTCCACGGCACAGGAACCTTCTATGGCTACACCTTC.

The chain recombines TRBV6-5 with TRBJ1-6; D call uncertain. Trimming took off 6 bases at V and 8 bases at J, with 8 bases between the two ends. CDR1 is MNHEY, CDR2 SVGAGI, per germline. This CDR3 comprises 12 residues. The CDR3: CASRPSDSPLHF. The CDR3 DNA sequence: TGTGCCAGCAGACCCAGCGATTCACCCCTCCACTTT.

The chain employs TRBV18 and TRBJ1-1; TRBD1 is a possible D gene (5 bases). Germline CDR1 reads KGHSH; CDR2 reads LQKENI. The CDR3 has 15 residues. Trimming shortened V by 0 bases and J by 3 bases, and 11 bases separated the two germline ends. The CDR3 loop reads CASSPPGSGYTEAFF. The CDR3 DNA reads TGTGCCAGCTCACCACCGGGATCAGGGTACACTGAAGCTTTCTTT.

A few counts support this clone. The rearrangement links TRBV10-3 to TRBJ1-2; 9 bases are shared with TRBD1. The CDR3 extends over 14 amino acids. J lost 5 bases, V lost 0 bases, and 1 base had no gene match. The germline V gene encodes CDR1 ENHRY and CDR2 SYGVKD. CDR3 nucleotides: TGTGCCATCAGTGAGTCCGGGACAGGGTATGGCTACACCTTC. Translating it yields CAISESGTGYGYTF.

This clone occurred once. J is TRBJ1-1 and V is TRBV19, with 9 nucleotides matching TRBD1. Trimming cost V 5 bases and J 5 bases; bases outside gene matches: 6. Germline CDR1 reads LNHDA; CDR2 reads SQIVND (reference sequence). The CDR3 has 14 residues. DNA for the CDR3: TGTGCCAGTAGTGGCTGGGACAGGGTGACTGAAGCTTTCTTT. As protein: CASSGWDRVTEAFF.

The CDR3 protein is CASSLNGGTEAFF. The CDR3, as DNA: TGCGCCAGCAGCCTAAACGGCGGTACTGAAGCTTTCTTT. The V gene is TRBV5-1, the J gene TRBJ1-1, with D unclear. This CDR3 is built from 13 residues. V lost 4 bases and J lost 5, with 12 bases in between. The germline V gene encodes CDR1 SGHRS and CDR2 YFSETQ. Full variable domain (outside the CDR3, taken from reference TRBV5-1 and TRBJ1-1): KAGVTQTPRYLIKTRGQQVTLSCSPISGHRSVSWYQQTPGQGLQFLFEYFSETQRNKGNFPGRFSGRQFSNSRSEMNVSTLELGDSALYLCASSLNGGTEAFFGQGTRLTVV.

This rearrangement joins TRBV18 to TRBJ1-6; 7 positions agree with TRBD1. V shed 6 bases, J shed 4 bases, and the junction held 3 bases outside the gene matches. CDR1 is KGHSH and CDR2 is LQKENI in the germline V gene. The CDR3 consists of 14 residues. CDR3 region: CASSPGQYNSPLHF. The CDR3 DNA reads TGTGCCAGCTCTCCGGGACAGTATAATTCACCCCTCCACTTT.

This chain links TRBV24-1 with TRBJ2-4, with D uncertain. V lost 2 bases and J 11 bases, leaving 18 bases between the germline ends. Germline V gene lookup returns CDR1 KGHDR and CDR2 SFDVKD. The CDR3 consists of 15 residues. The CDR3 is CATSDSRHPRWVQYF. DNA for the CDR3: TGTGCCACCAGTGATTCTCGGCACCCCCGGTGGGTTCAGTACTTC.

The chain joins TRBV29-1 to TRBJ1-3; 8 nucleotides align to TRBD1. Germline CDR1 is SQVTM and CDR2 is ANQGSEA. Trimming took 3 bases from V and 7 from J; bases not matched to a gene: 2. The CDR3 spans 12 residues. CDR3 nucleotide sequence: TGCAGCGTTGAGGACAGGGTGAACACCATATATTTT. Translation gives CSVEDRVNTIYF. The full variable domain, its missing parts supplied by reference TRBV29-1 and TRBJ1-3, is SAVISQKPSRDICQRGTSLTIQCQVDSQVTMMFWYRQQPGQSLTLIATANQGSEATYESGFVIDKFPISRPNLTFSTLTVSNMSPEDSSIYLCSVEDRVNTIYFGEGSWLTVV.

This chain uses TRBV5-4 with TRBJ2-7; 7 bases line up with TRBD1. The CDR3 covers 14 residues. Germline-derived CDR1 and CDR2 are SGHNT and YYREEE (reference sequence). After removal of 2 bases from V and 4 bases from J, the junction contained 6 bases not matched to a gene. In DNA form, the CDR3 reads TGTGCCAGCAGCTTCGATTTACAGGGGTACGAGCAGTACGTC. Its protein is CASSFDLQGYEQYV.

The chain links TRBV18 to TRBJ1-1; 8 bases are shared with TRBD1. Germline V gene lookup returns CDR1 KGHSH and CDR2 LQKENI. Trimming cost V 3 bases and J 5 bases; bases outside gene matches: 5. CDR3 length: 14 residues. Here the CDR3 DNA reads TGTGCCAGCTCACCTACTACAGGGGGAACTGAAGCTTTCTTT. Amino acids: CASSPTTGGTEAFF. The full variable domain, its missing parts supplied by reference TRBV18 and TRBJ1-1, is NAGVMQNPRHLVRRRGQEARLRCSPMKGHSHVYWYRQLPEEGLKFMVYLQKENIIDESGMPKERFSAEFPKEGPSILRIQQVVRGDSAAYFCASSPTTGGTEAFFGQGTRLTVV.

Of note for this clone: The junction shows a germline mismatch at one end, possibly a read error. The rearrangement uses TRBV7-3 and TRBJ2-5, with 9 bases matching TRBD1. Germline values: CDR1 SGHTA, CDR2 FQGTGA. This CDR3 is 15 amino acids long. The CDR3 DNA sequence: TGTGCCAGCAGCCTAACAGGGGGCTGGAAAGAGACCCAGTACTTC. Its protein is CASSLTGGWKETQYF.

The chain is built from TRBV5-5 and TRBJ2-7, with a weak D call TRBD1 (7 bases). The CDR3 contains 17 residues. V gave up 3 bases and J gave up 0 bases, with 19 bases separating them. Per the germline V gene, CDR1 is SGHKS and CDR2 is YYEKEE (reference sequence). CDR3 in amino acids: CASSSLRDSISSYEQYV. The CDR3 DNA follows: TGTGCCAGCAGCTCATTGCGGGACAGCATTTCCTCCTACGAGCAGTACGTC.

The V gene is TRBV10-3, the J gene TRBJ1-5; a possible D gene is TRBD1 (5 bases). From germline, CDR1 is ENHRY and CDR2 SYGVKD. This CDR3 is built from 14 residues. With 0 bases removed from V and 5 bases from J, the gap between germline ends came to 8 bases. The CDR3 coding sequence is TGTGCCATCAGTGAGTCGGGGGGGGATCAGCCCCAGCATTTT. Translation gives CAISESGGDQPQHF.

The chain employs TRBV21-1 and TRBJ1-3; the D segment call TRBD1 is taken from the table without a DNA check. TRBV21-1 is a pseudogene. The CDR3 is 17 amino acids. The CDR3 region is CASSNSRVEGMGNTIYF. The CDR3 bases are TGTGCCAGCAGCAATTCCAGGGTCGAAGGGATGGGAAACACCATATATTTT.

Only a few counts were recorded for this clone. J is TRBJ2-2 and V is TRBV5-1, with no clear D. Looked up from germline, CDR1 is SGHRS and CDR2 is YFSETQ. The CDR3 runs to 17 residues. With 4 bases removed from V and 3 bases from J, the gap between germline ends came to 19 bases. The CDR3 loop is CASSLLFLGSDTGELFF. As DNA, the CDR3 is TGCGCCAGCAGCCTCCTCTTCCTAGGGTCGGACACCGGGGAGCTGTTTTTT.

The CDR3 here is CASSLSRPRGLYNSPLHF. CDR3 nucleotides: TGTGCCAGCAGTTTATCACGACCAAGGGGACTCTATAATTCACCCCTCCACTTT. This chain connects TRBV27 to TRBJ1-6; D is possibly TRBD1 (5 bases). The V and J ends lost 0 bases and 3 bases respectively, with 15 bases between them. The germline CDR1 and CDR2 sequences are MNHEY and SMNVEV (reference sequence). The CDR3 is made up of 18 amino acids.